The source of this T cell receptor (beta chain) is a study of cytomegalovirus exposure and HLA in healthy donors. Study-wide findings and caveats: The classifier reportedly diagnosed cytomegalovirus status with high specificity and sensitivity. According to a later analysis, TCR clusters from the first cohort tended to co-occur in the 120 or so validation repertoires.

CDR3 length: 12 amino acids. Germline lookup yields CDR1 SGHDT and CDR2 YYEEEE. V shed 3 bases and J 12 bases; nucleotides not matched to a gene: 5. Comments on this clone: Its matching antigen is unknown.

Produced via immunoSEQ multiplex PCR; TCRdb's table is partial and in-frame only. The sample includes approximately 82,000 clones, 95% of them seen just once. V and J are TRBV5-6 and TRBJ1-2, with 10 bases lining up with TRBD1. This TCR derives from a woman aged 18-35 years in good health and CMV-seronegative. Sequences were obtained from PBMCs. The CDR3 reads CASSSWDRGNTF. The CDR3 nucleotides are TGTGCCAGCAGCTCGTGGGACAGGGGCAACACCTTC.